The clone carrying this T cell receptor beta chain was detected ten times or more. Antigen unknown. The data derive from a study of metastatic and nonmetastatic thyroid tumors. On the study more broadly: Malignant thyroid and benign thyroid patients provided blood and tumor or nodule tissue whose repertoires were compared.

The CDR3 is 14 amino acids. V was clipped by 3 bases and J by 6 bases, with 12 bases between them. Germline CDR1 and CDR2: MDHEN and SYDVKM. In the original processing: Clinicopathological groups supplied CDR3 differences that were used to build a distant-metastasis classifier for papillary thyroid cancer. MiXCR reprocessed the PCR reads for TCRdb. TCRdb's processing, not the authors' own work, is the source of the V and J calls. This repertoire shows around 31,000 clones, about a fifth found once; its top ten account for about 3%. Every patient was untreated before thyroid surgery. Overall study findings and caveats: Malignant thyroid tumors reportedly had TCR beta diversity that was significantly higher than in benign nodules, in blood and tumor.

Specimen: tumor tissue. The chain carries TRBV28 and TRBJ1-5; unclear D gene. The clonotype originates from a male donor with papillary thyroid cancer or a benign thyroid nodule (not recorded which). Some clones in this sample may be carry-over from other donors' samples. CDR3 region: CASSFIGRVQPQHF. The DNA for the CDR3 is TGTGCCAGCAGTTTTATCGGAAGAGTTCAGCCCCAGCATTTT.